These T cell receptor beta chains were read from a single sample in a study of neoadjuvant nivolumab and ipilimumab in lung cancer. Assay used: immunoSEQ multiplex PCR; TCRdb lists only in-frame clones, some missing. Among tens of thousands of clones listed, 75% to 95% were seen once. The sequencing used peripheral blood, collected after neoadjuvant nivolumab, alone or with ipilimumab, at or shortly before surgery. The receptors stem from an adult with non-small cell lung cancer. Both conserved end residues are part of each CDR3. D genes are given only for firm matches. Part of the rows lack a size; the others show once, few, many or a class for expanded clones.

v_gene: TRBV19; j_gene: TRBJ2-5; abundance: .; d_gene: .; CDR3nt: TGTGCCAGTAGTATAGCTCGGTACGAGACCCAGTACTTC; CDR3aa: CASSIARYETQYF
v_gene: TRBV18; j_gene: TRBJ1-1; abundance: .; d_gene: .; CDR3nt: TGTGCCAGCTCACCCCAGGGGAGGACTGAAGCTTTCTTT; CDR3aa: CASSPQGRTEAFF
v_gene: TRBV29-1; j_gene: TRBJ1-2; abundance: .; d_gene: TRBD1; CDR3nt: TGCAGCGTGCGACAGGGGGCGGGTAACTATGGCTACACCTTC; CDR3aa: CSVRQGAGNYGYTF
v_gene: TRBV7-7; j_gene: TRBJ2-1; abundance: .; d_gene: TRBD1; CDR3nt: TGTGCCAGCAGCCCGACAACAGGGGCATCATTCAATGAGCAGTTCTTC; CDR3aa: CASSPTTGASFNEQFF
v_gene: TRBV7-6; j_gene: TRBJ1-1; abundance: .; d_gene: .; CDR3nt: TGTGCCAGCAGCAAAGAAGTGGGCACTGAAGCTTTCTTT; CDR3aa: CASSKEVGTEAFF
v_gene: TRBV13; j_gene: TRBJ2-1; abundance: .; d_gene: TRBD2; CDR3nt: TGTGCCAGCAGCTTTGCGCGGGGGGACCTTCTATACAATGAGCAGTTCTTC; CDR3aa: CASSFARGDLLYNEQFF
v_gene: TRBV7-9; j_gene: TRBJ2-3; abundance: .; d_gene: .; CDR3nt: TGTGCCAGCAGCCCCATCATCGGGGGGCCCACAGATACGCAGTATTTT; CDR3aa: CASSPIIGGPTDTQYF
v_gene: TRBV5-1; j_gene: TRBJ2-2; abundance: .; d_gene: .; CDR3nt: TGCGCCAGCAGCTTGATGCCCGACAGGACCGGGGAGCTGTTTTTT; CDR3aa: CASSLMPDRTGELFF
v_gene: TRBV7-9; j_gene: TRBJ1-5; abundance: .; d_gene: .; CDR3nt: TGTGCCAGCAGCTTTGAAGGCAATCAGCCCCAGCATTTT; CDR3aa: CASSFEGNQPQHF
v_gene: TRBV5-5; j_gene: TRBJ2-7; abundance: .; d_gene: .; CDR3nt: TGTGCCAGCAGCTTGGGTCAGATGACTTACGAGCAGTACTTC; CDR3aa: CASSLGQMTYEQYF
v_gene: TRBV9; j_gene: TRBJ1-5; abundance: .; d_gene: .; CDR3nt: TGTGCCAGCAGCGTCGCTGGCCCCGAGCATTTT; CDR3aa: CASSVAGPEHF
v_gene: TRBV10-3; j_gene: TRBJ1-1; abundance: .; d_gene: .; CDR3nt: TGTGTCATCAGTGCCTATCAGAACACTGAAGCTTTCTTT; CDR3aa: CVISAYQNTEAFF
v_gene: TRBV5-5; j_gene: TRBJ1-5; abundance: few; d_gene: TRBD1; CDR3nt: TGTGCCAGCAGCTTGAAGGGGACAGGGGGCGCAAAGGGCAATCAGCCCCAGCATTTT; CDR3aa: CASSLKGTGGAKGNQPQHF
v_gene: TRBV20-1; j_gene: TRBJ1-2; abundance: .; d_gene: .; CDR3nt: TGCAGTGCCAAGGGCGTGTATGGCTACACCTTC; CDR3aa: CSAKGVYGYTF
v_gene: TRBV28; j_gene: TRBJ1-5; abundance: .; d_gene: .; CDR3nt: TGTGCCAGCAGTTTATTTGTAGGTGGTGGCAATCAGCCCCAGCATTTT; CDR3aa: CASSLFVGGGNQPQHF
v_gene: TRBV5-5; j_gene: TRBJ1-5; abundance: .; d_gene: .; CDR3nt: TGTGCCAGCAAAAAGAGGGATTTTTCCCATCAGCCCCAGCATTTT; CDR3aa: CASKKRDFSHQPQHF
v_gene: TRBV6-5; j_gene: TRBJ1-6; abundance: once; d_gene: .; CDR3nt: TGTGCCAGCAGTTACTCAACTCCCGAAGTGGGTTCACCCCTCCACTTT; CDR3aa: CASSYSTPEVGSPLHF
v_gene: TRBV7-2; j_gene: TRBJ2-7; abundance: .; d_gene: .; CDR3nt: TGTGCCAGCAGCTTAGACAGGGGAGGCGAGCAGTACTTC; CDR3aa: CASSLDRGGEQYF
v_gene: TRBV5-4; j_gene: TRBJ2-5; abundance: few; d_gene: .; CDR3nt: TGTGCCAGCAGCTTGAGGTTGGACCAAGAGACCCAGTACTTC; CDR3aa: CASSLRLDQETQYF
v_gene: TRBV6-6; j_gene: TRBJ2-5; abundance: .; d_gene: TRBD2; CDR3nt: TGTGCCAGCAAAATGGGAGGGGAAGAGACCCAGTACTTC; CDR3aa: CASKMGGEETQYF
v_gene: TRBV2; j_gene: TRBJ2-5; abundance: .; d_gene: .; CDR3nt: TGTGCCAGCAGTGAAGAGGCAGGGAAAGAGACCCAGTACTTC; CDR3aa: CASSEEAGKETQYF
v_gene: TRBV29-1; j_gene: TRBJ1-1; abundance: .; d_gene: .; CDR3nt: TGCAGCGACCAACAGGGAGGAGGGACTGAAGCTTTCTTT; CDR3aa: CSDQQGGGTEAFF